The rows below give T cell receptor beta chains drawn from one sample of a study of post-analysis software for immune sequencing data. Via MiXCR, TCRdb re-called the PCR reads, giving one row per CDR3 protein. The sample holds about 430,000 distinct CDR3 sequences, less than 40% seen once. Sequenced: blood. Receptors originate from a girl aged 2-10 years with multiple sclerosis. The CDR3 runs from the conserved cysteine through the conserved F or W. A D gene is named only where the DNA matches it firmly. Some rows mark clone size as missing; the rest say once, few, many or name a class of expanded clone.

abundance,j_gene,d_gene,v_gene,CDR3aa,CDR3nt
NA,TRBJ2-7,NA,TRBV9,CASSDGITYEQYF,TGTGCCAGCAGCGACGGCATTACCTACGAGCAGTACTTC
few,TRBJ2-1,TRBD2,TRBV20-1,CSARPIAGTYNEQFF,TGCAGTGCTAGACCCATAGCGGGAACCTACAATGAGCAGTTCTTC
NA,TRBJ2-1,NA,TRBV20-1,CGASGQANYNEQFF,TGCGGTGCTAGTGGCCAGGCAAACTACAATGAGCAGTTCTTC
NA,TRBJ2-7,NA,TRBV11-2,CASSLAPVTYEQYF,TGTGCCAGCAGCTTAGCCCCGGTGACCTACGAGCAGTACTTC
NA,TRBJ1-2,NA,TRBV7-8,CASSLNRARGYTF,TGTGCCAGCAGCTTAAACAGGGCGCGGGGCTACACCTTC
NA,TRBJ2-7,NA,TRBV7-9,CASSSHRDQEGVRQQYF,TGTGCCAGCAGCTCACACCGGGACCAAGAGGGGGTCCGACAGCAGTACTTC
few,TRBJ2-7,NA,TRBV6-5,CASSYDLFSYEQYF,TGTGCCAGCAGTTACGATCTGTTCTCCTACGAGCAGTACTTC
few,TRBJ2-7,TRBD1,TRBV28,CASSSTGQASYEQYF,TGTGCCAGCAGTTCGACGGGACAGGCCTCCTACGAGCAGTACTTC
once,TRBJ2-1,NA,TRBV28,CAGSPRQNSFSLSSYNEQFF,TGTGCCGGCAGTCCCAGACAGAACAGCTTTTCCTTGAGCTCCTACAATGAGCAGTTCTTC
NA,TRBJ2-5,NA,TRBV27,CASSSLRGVETQYF,TGTGCCAGCAGTTCTCTAAGGGGAGTAGAGACCCAGTACTTC
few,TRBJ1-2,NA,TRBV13,CASSKAGRSGYTF,TGTGCCAGCAGCAAAGCAGGGAGGTCTGGCTACACCTTC
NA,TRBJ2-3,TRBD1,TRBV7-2,CASSLPLAGTDAQYF,TGTGCCAGCAGCCTTCCTCTAGCAGGGACAGATGCGCAGTATTTT
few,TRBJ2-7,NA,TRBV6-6,CASSYSYSYEQYF,TGTGCCAGCAGTTACAGTTACTCCTACGAGCAGTACTTC
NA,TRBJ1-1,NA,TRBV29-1,CSVAGLLGITEAFF,TGCAGCGTTGCGGGGCTGTTAGGGATCACTGAAGCTTTCTTT
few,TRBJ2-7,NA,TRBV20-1,CSARGTEKFYEQYF,TGCAGTGCTAGGGGGACCGAAAAATTCTACGAGCAGTACTTC
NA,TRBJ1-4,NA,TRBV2,CASSRQGTNEKLFF,TGTGCCAGCTCGAGGCAGGGCACTAATGAAAAACTGTTTTTT
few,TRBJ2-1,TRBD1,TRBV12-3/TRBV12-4,CASSFLGQGQFF,TGTGCCAGCAGTTTTTTAGGACAGGGGCAGTTCTTC
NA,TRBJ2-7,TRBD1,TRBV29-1,CSGITGGNEQYF,TGCAGCGGTATAACAGGGGGGAACGAGCAGTACTTC
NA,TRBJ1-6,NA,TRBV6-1,CASRALGAGKLALYSPLHF,TGCGCCAGCAGAGCCCTAGGGGCGGGGAAGCTTGCCCTTTATTCACCCCTCCACTTT
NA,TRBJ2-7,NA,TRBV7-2,CASSLVHGGVSSYNEQYF,TGTGCCAGCAGCCTCGTTCATGGGGGCGTTAGCTCCTACAATGAGCAGTACTTC
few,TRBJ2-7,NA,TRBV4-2,CASSQVQWHEQYF,TGTGCCAGCAGCCAAGTACAATGGCACGAGCAGTACTTC
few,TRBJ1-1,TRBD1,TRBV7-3,CASSFKQGIGNTEAFF,TGTGCCAGCAGCTTTAAACAGGGGATCGGGAACACTGAAGCTTTCTTT
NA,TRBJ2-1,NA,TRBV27,CASRSGQLRQFF,TGTGCCAGCCGATCCGGACAGTTAAGGCAGTTCTTC
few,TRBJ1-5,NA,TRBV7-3,CASSLGIRGEYSNQPQHF,TGTGCCAGCAGCTTGGGTATACGGGGGGAATATAGCAATCAGCCCCAGCATTTT
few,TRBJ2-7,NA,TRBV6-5,CASSPSGYSRYEQYF,TGTGCCAGCAGCCCCTCGGGCTATTCGCGGTACGAGCAGTACTTC
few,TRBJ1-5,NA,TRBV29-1,CSVEDFNQPQHF,TGCAGCGTTGAAGACTTCAATCAGCCCCAGCATTTT
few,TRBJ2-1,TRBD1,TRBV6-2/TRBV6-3,CASSYPPGTALWLNEQFF,TGTGCCAGCAGTTACCCTCCCGGGACAGCGCTATGGCTAAATGAGCAGTTCTTC
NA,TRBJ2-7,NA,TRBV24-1,CATSDWDGYEQYF,TGTGCCACCAGTGATTGGGACGGCTACGAGCAGTACTTC
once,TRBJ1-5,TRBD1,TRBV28,CASSPPQGASGNSNQPQHF,TGTGCCAGCAGTCCACCACAGGGGGCTTCTGGAAATAGCAATCAGCCCCAGCATTTT
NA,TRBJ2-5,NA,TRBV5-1,CASKEQETQYF,TGCGCCAGCAAAGAGCAAGAGACCCAGTACTTC
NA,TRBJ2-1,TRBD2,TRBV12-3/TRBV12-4,CAGSLRPGGYVYNEQFF,TGTGCCGGCAGTCTACGACCGGGGGGTTACGTTTACAATGAGCAGTTCTTC
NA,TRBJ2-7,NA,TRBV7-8,CAGSLRSRQGLAYEQYF,TGTGCCGGCAGCTTAAGATCCAGGCAGGGGCTGGCCTACGAGCAGTACTTC
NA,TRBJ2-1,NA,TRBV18,CASSPRRPHPEQFF,TGTGCCAGCTCACCACGTCGCCCACACCCTGAGCAGTTCTTC
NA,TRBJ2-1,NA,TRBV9,CASSPEDSRYNEQFF,TGTGCCAGCAGCCCCGAGGACAGCCGTTACAATGAGCAGTTCTTC
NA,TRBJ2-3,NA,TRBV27,CASSLIAAYSTDTQYF,TGTGCCAGCAGTTTAATCGCGGCATATAGCACAGATACGCAGTATTTT
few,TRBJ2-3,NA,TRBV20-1,CSALGTDTQYF,TGCAGTGCCCTTGGCACAGATACGCAGTATTTT
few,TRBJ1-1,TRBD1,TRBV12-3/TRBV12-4,CASSLGQMNTEAFF,TGTGCCAGCAGCCTGGGACAGATGAACACTGAAGCTTTCTTT
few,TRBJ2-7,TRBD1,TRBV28,CASGGEGANEQYF,TGTGCCAGCGGTGGTGAGGGGGCCAACGAGCAGTACTTC
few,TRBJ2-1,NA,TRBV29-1,CSVVGLNEQFF,TGCAGCGTTGTAGGGCTTAATGAGCAGTTCTTC
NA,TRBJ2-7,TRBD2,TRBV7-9,CASSLVVTSGRGVYEQYF,TGTGCCAGCAGCTTAGTGGTGACTAGCGGGAGAGGGGTCTACGAGCAGTACTTC
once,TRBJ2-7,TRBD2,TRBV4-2,CASSQPTSGRYEQYF,TGTGCCAGCAGCCAACCGACTAGCGGGAGATACGAGCAGTACTTC
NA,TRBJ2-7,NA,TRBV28,CASSFDLTLTLTHYEQYF,TGTGCCAGCAGTTTTGATCTAACTTTAACCCTTACTCACTACGAGCAGTACTTC
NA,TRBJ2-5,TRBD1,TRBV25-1,CASSDGGTGKQTQYF,TGTGCCAGCAGTGATGGTGGGACAGGGAAACAGACCCAGTACTTC
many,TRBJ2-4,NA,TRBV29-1,CSARQRAKNIQYF,TGCAGCGCAAGACAGCGAGCCAAAAACATTCAGTACTTC
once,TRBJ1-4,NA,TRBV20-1,CSARGRDSGPVATNEKLFF,TGCAGTGCTAGAGGTCGGGACTCGGGCCCCGTTGCAACTAATGAAAAACTGTTTTTT
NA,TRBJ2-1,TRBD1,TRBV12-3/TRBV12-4,CASSFYGTANEQFF,TGTGCCAGCAGTTTTTACGGGACAGCTAATGAGCAGTTCTTC
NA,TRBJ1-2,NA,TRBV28,CATSRASHYGYTF,TGTGCCACCTCCCGGGCGTCCCACTATGGCTACACCTTC
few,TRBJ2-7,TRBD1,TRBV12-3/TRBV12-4,CASSLDRGLEQYF,TGTGCCAGCAGTTTAGACAGGGGGCTGGAGCAGTACTTC